The clone carrying this T cell receptor beta chain occurred many times. Its specificity is not known. TCRdb recomputed calls from the reads with MiXCR, one row per CDR3 protein. The sample lists under 150,000 distinct CDR3 sequences; 30% to 35% were seen once. V lost 0 bases and J 1 base, leaving 13 bases between the germline ends. CDR3 length equals 17 residues. Per the germline V gene, CDR1 is SQVTM and CDR2 is ANQGSEA. The data were taken from a study of T cell repertoires in cytomegalovirus infection. The receptor comes from a human donor in good health (CMV status not recorded). Some clones in this sample may be carry-over from other donors' samples. This sample comprised CD8+ T cells from cultured PBMCs, obtained from culture after CMV antigen stimulation. V gene TRBV29-1 combines with J gene TRBJ2-6, with a weak D call TRBD1 (5 bases). CDR3 protein: CSVEEFRRQSGANVLTF. In DNA form, the CDR3 reads TGCAGCGTTGAAGAATTCAGGAGACAGTCTGGGGCCAACGTCCTGACTTTC. The full variable domain, with the rest looked up from reference TRBV29-1 and TRBJ2-6, is SAVISQKPSRDICQRGTSLTIQCQVDSQVTMMFWYRQQPGQSLTLIATANQGSEATYESGFVIDKFPISRPNLTFSTLTVSNMSPEDSSIYLCSVEEFRRQSGANVLTFGAGSRLTVL.